This entry concerns a single T cell receptor (beta chain). These data originate in a study of graft-versus-host responses after intestinal transplantation. Study in general: Multivisceral, liver-intestinal, or isolated intestinal transplants were given to recipients.

Sequenced by immunoSEQ multiplex PCR; TCRdb stores in-frame clones only, minus some. The data contain approximately 77,000 clones, approximately 92% of them singletons. With 3 bases removed from V and 4 bases from J, the gap between germline ends came to 13 bases. The CDR3 spans 14 residues. Looked up from germline, CDR1 is SGHRS and CDR2 is YFSETQ. The TCR was taken from a human patient who received an intestinal transplant, so some T cells may come from the graft donor. Sequenced here: PBMCs, sampled 98 days after intestinal transplantation. V is TRBV5-1 and J is TRBJ1-2, with D possibly TRBD1 on 5 matching bases. As DNA, the CDR3 is TGCGCCAGCAGCTGGGGGGACGGCACCTATGGCTACACCTTC. Protein sequence: CASSWGDGTYGYTF.